This T cell receptor beta chain derives from a study of shared clonotypes between healthy human individuals. Samples underwent the assay at deep level. The method was immunoSEQ multiplex PCR; TCRdb's version includes in-frame clones alone and lacks a portion of them. The sample has over 2 million clones, around 96% seen once. As to this clone: Its antigen remains unidentified.

V was cut by 2 bases and J by 3 bases, with 10 bases left in between. The CDR3 contains 14 residues. The germline V gene has CDR1 LGHNA and CDR2 YSLEER. Notes on the study in general: The sole specimen, blood, was sampled, and tissue repertoires likely differ. An expected dependence of interdonor clonotype sharing on sequencing depth was noted. Clonotypes shared by all four sorted-subset donors had higher generation probabilities than non-shared clonotypes.

Terminally differentiated effector memory CD45RA+ cells were excluded by CCR7 positive selection of CD45RO-negative cells. Specimen: naive CD8+ T cells sorted from blood. The chain uses TRBV4-3 and TRBJ1-2; no reliable D call. This TCR derives from a man aged 18 to 35 in good health. CDR3 nucleotides: TGCGCCAGCAGCCAATGGGAGGGATACTATGGCTACACCTTC. Amino acid sequence: CASSQWEGYYGYTF.